These 5 T cell receptor beta chains share one sample of origin, sequenced in a study of T cell clonotyping in hematopoietic cell transplantation. Sequencing used immunoSEQ multiplex PCR; TCRdb keeps in-frame clones, though not all of them. This table has 26,000 or so clones, nearly 97% appearing once. Material: peripheral blood mononuclear cells. The receptors come from a man aged 50 to 59 in good health. Some clones in this sample may be carry-over from other donors' samples.

This chain uses TRBV27 with TRBJ1-5; D is undetermined. Trimming took 4 bases from V and 5 from J, leaving 6 bases between them. CDR1 and CDR2 from the germline V gene are MNHEY and SMNVEV (reference sequence). CDR3 length: 12 amino acids. CDR3 region: CASSSPDQPQHF. In DNA, the CDR3 is TGTGCCAGCAGTTCACCTGATCAGCCCCAGCATTTT.

The chain employs TRBV5-6 and TRBJ1-2, with D maybe TRBD1 (5 bases). Germline values: CDR1 SGHDT, CDR2 YYEEEE. V was clipped by 4 bases and J by 8 bases, with 12 bases between them. The CDR3 loop spans 12 amino acids. This CDR3 is CASSAGFSGYTF. The CDR3 bases are TGTGCCAGCAGCGCAGGGTTCTCGGGCTACACCTTC.

The chain employs TRBV6-5 and TRBJ2-5; D not resolved. The length of the CDR3 is 13 residues. V lost 0 bases and J lost 5, with 7 bases in between. Germline lookup yields CDR1 MNHEY and CDR2 SVGAGI. The CDR3 DNA reads as TGTGCCAGCAGTTACTCTAGCCCCGAGACCCAGTACTTC. It translates to CASSYSSPETQYF.

This chain uses TRBV9 with TRBJ1-2; D unclear. Germline loops: CDR1 SGDLS, CDR2 YYNGEE. Trimming cost V 0 bases and J 7 bases, with 13 bases left between them. CDR3 length: 14 amino acids. The CDR3 bases are TGTGCCAGCAGCGTAGAGGTAGTGGGCAGTGGCTACACCTTC. The encoded protein is CASSVEVVGSGYTF.

This clone was found once. The rearrangement joins TRBV29-1 to TRBJ1-2, with 8 bases that match TRBD1. There are 14 residues in the CDR3. CDR1 is SQVTM, CDR2 ANQGSEA, per germline. With 6 bases clipped from V and 2 bases from J, the junction kept 8 bases outside the gene matches. The CDR3 sequence is CSVIGQGTNYGYTF. For the CDR3, the DNA is TGCAGCGTCATTGGACAGGGAACAAACTATGGCTACACCTTC.